The next 17 T cell receptor beta chains were all read from a single sample in a study of beta chain features in type 1 diabetes. The whole isolated RNA underwent reverse transcription, so sequencing captured expressed TCRB transcripts. Assay: immunoSEQ multiplex PCR; the TCRdb copy retains only in-frame clones and omits some. The sample lists over 700,000 clones, roughly 15% occurring once. The material sequenced was naive CD4+ T cells from blood. Receptors were obtained from a woman aged 18-29 years in good health.

In this sample, this clone turned up a few times. The chain links TRBV4-1 to TRBJ2-5, with a weak D call TRBD1 (5 bases). CDR3 length: 14 amino acids. The germline V gene encodes CDR1 MGHRA and CDR2 YSYEKL. V dropped 3 bases and J dropped 5 bases, with 13 bases sitting between them. The CDR3 coding sequence is TGCGCCAGCAGCCAGGGGCGTTGGGGCGAGACCCAGTACTTC. It is translated as CASSQGRWGETQYF.

The chain is built from TRBV18 and TRBJ2-7, with 8 bases identical to TRBD1. The germline V gene has CDR1 KGHSH and CDR2 LQKENI. The CDR3 is made up of 14 amino acids. V lost 4 bases, J lost 0 bases, and 2 bases stayed unmatched. This CDR3 is CASSQQGDSYEQYF. The CDR3 nucleotides are TGTGCCAGCTCACAACAGGGGGACTCCTACGAGCAGTACTTC.

The CDR3 reads CASRRTGTYNEQFF. CDR3 nucleotide sequence: TGTGCCAGCCGGCGGACAGGGACCTACAATGAGCAGTTCTTC. The chain joins TRBV6-6 to TRBJ2-1; 8 nucleotides match TRBD1. The germline gives CDR1 MNHNY, CDR2 SVGAGI (reference sequence). The trim removed 8 bases at V and 2 bases at J, leaving 5 bases unmatched. The CDR3 runs 14 residues.

The table lists this clone with a few counts. This rearrangement joins TRBV28 to TRBJ2-6; D gene unclear. With 7 bases removed from V and 2 bases from J, the gap between germline ends came to 6 bases. This CDR3 is built from 13 residues. The germline V gene encodes CDR1 MDHEN and CDR2 SYDVKM. CDR3 sequence (DNA): TGTGCCAGCACTTCCCCTGGGGCCAACGTCCTGACTTTC. Translation: CASTSPGANVLTF.

V gene TRBV6-6 combines with J gene TRBJ2-7; tentative D call: TRBD2 (5 bases). The V gene lost 6 bases and the J gene lost 1 base, with 13 bases spanning the gap. Germline values: CDR1 MNHNY, CDR2 SVGAGI (reference sequence). This CDR3 comprises 14 residues. CDR3 residues: CASSLRGHSYEQYF. CDR3 nucleotides: TGTGCCAGCAGCCTCCGGGGTCATTCCTACGAGCAGTACTTC.

This clone has just a few counts. The chain is built from TRBV6-6 and TRBJ1-3; 8 nucleotides align to TRBD1. The junction had 2 bases not matched to a gene; V was cut back by 0 bases and J by 7 bases. Germline lookup yields CDR1 MNHNY and CDR2 SVGAGI (reference sequence). This CDR3 region has 14 residues. CDR3 in amino acids: CASSYSDRDNTIYF. The CDR3 DNA reads as TGTGCCAGCAGTTACTCGGACAGGGATAACACCATATATTTT.

A word on this clone: The sample holds other DNA sequences that translate to the same CDR3. The gene calls are TRBV18 and TRBJ2-3; D call uncertain. The germline V gene has CDR1 KGHSH and CDR2 LQKENI. Trimming cost V 2 bases and J 7 bases, with 7 bases left between them. CDR3 length: 12 residues. The CDR3, as DNA: TGTGCCAGCTCACCAGTGGCCTATACGCAGTATTTT. This gives the protein CASSPVAYTQYF.

The chain has TRBV28 and TRBJ2-5; TRBD2 matches at 8 bases. The CDR3 consists of 14 residues. V shed 7 bases and J 5 bases; nucleotides not matched to a gene: 9. Germline V CDR1 and CDR2: MDHEN, SYDVKM. DNA for the CDR3: TGTGCCAGCACCAAGCGGGAGTCAGGGGAGACCCAGTACTTC. It encodes CASTKRESGETQYF.

This clone was detected only a few times. The chain uses TRBV7-6 and TRBJ2-5, with a possible D match to TRBD2 (6 bases). Germline CDR1 and CDR2: SGHVS and FNYEAQ. V gave up 8 bases and J gave up 7 bases, with 8 bases separating them. This CDR3 contains 10 residues. CDR3 DNA: TGTGCCAGCGGGGACTTGACCCAGTACTTC. Protein product: CASGDLTQYF. The full variable domain, in which reference TRBV7-6 and TRBJ2-5 provide the parts outside the CDR3, is GAGVSQSPRYKVTKRGQDVALRCDPISGHVSLYWYRQALGQGPEFLTYFNYEAQQDKSGLPNDRFSAERPEGSISTLTIQRTEQRDSAMYRCASGDLTQYFGPGTRLLVL.

The chain uses TRBV4-2 and TRBJ2-7, with 9 nucleotides matching TRBD1. The CDR3 totals 14 residues. Germline V CDR1 and CDR2: LGHNA, YNFKEQ. Trimming removed 5 bases from V and 2 bases from J; junction bases left unmatched: 4. This CDR3 reads CASSRGTGTYEQYF. The CDR3 coding sequence is TGTGCCAGCAGCAGAGGGACAGGGACCTACGAGCAGTACTTC.

The rearrangement links TRBV6-5 to TRBJ1-2, with D uncertain. V lost 10 bases and J lost 3, with 18 bases in between. CDR1 and CDR2 (germline): MNHEY, SVGAGI. This CDR3 comprises 14 residues. CDR3 in amino acids: CATGRWPKDYGYTF. CDR3 nucleotides: TGTGCCACCGGAAGGTGGCCCAAGGACTATGGCTACACCTTC.

The chain joins TRBV7-3 to TRBJ2-1; 10 nucleotides line up with TRBD2. The germline V gene has CDR1 SGHTA and CDR2 FQGTGA. J gave up 4 bases and V 2 bases, and 8 bases lay outside the gene matches. This CDR3 comprises 17 residues. CDR3 bases: TGTGCCAGCAGCTTATCCAGTCGGACTAGCGGTTACAATGAGCAGTTCTTC. Amino acids: CASSLSSRTSGYNEQFF.

In regard to this clone: The sample has other DNA sequences that encode this CDR3 too. This chain links TRBV20-1 with TRBJ2-7, with D hard to call. Trimming cost V 5 bases and J 4 bases, with 9 bases left between them. There are 11 residues in the CDR3. CDR1 DFQATT and CDR2 SNEGSKA come from the germline V gene (reference sequence). The CDR3 loop reads CSASKSYEQYF. Here the CDR3 DNA reads TGCAGTGCTTCGAAGAGTTACGAGCAGTACTTC.

The chain uses TRBV10-3 and TRBJ1-2, with TRBD1 matching 8 bases. The V segment lost 7 bases and the J segment 12 bases; nucleotides outside the gene matches: 10. The CDR3 covers 12 residues. Per germline, CDR1 ENHRY and CDR2 SYGVKD. CDR3 nucleotide sequence: TGTGCCATCAAAAACGACAGGGGACGTAACACCTTC. It codes for CAIKNDRGRNTF.

This chain uses TRBV6-1 with TRBJ1-3; D is unresolved. V was cut by 7 bases and J by 1 base, with 11 bases left in between. The CDR3 length is 14 residues. Germline V gene sequence: CDR1 MNHNS, CDR2 SASEGT. The CDR3 spells CASIPGFSGNTIYF. The CDR3 coding sequence is TGTGCCAGCATCCCGGGGTTTTCTGGAAACACCATATATTTT.

The chain couples TRBV27 to TRBJ2-4; D possibly corresponds to TRBD2 (5 bases). V was cut by 6 bases and J by 9 bases, with 21 bases left in between. The germline V gene has CDR1 MNHEY and CDR2 SMNVEV (reference sequence). The CDR3 consists of 15 residues. The CDR3 nucleotides read TGTGCCAGCAGACCCCTCGGCTGGGATGGAGGCATTCAGTACTTC. It is translated as CASRPLGWDGGIQYF.

The sample holds a few counts of this clone. V usage is TRBV7-2 and J usage is TRBJ2-3; D may correspond to TRBD1 or TRBD2 (6 bases each). The length of the CDR3 is 15 residues. CDR1 and CDR2 (germline): SGHTA, FQGNSA. The V end lost 5 bases, the J end lost 10 bases, and 22 bases lay between the germline ends. This CDR3 reads CASSPREIIRGAQYF. CDR3 coding DNA: TGTGCCAGCAGCCCCCGGGAGATCATAAGGGGGGCGCAGTATTTT.